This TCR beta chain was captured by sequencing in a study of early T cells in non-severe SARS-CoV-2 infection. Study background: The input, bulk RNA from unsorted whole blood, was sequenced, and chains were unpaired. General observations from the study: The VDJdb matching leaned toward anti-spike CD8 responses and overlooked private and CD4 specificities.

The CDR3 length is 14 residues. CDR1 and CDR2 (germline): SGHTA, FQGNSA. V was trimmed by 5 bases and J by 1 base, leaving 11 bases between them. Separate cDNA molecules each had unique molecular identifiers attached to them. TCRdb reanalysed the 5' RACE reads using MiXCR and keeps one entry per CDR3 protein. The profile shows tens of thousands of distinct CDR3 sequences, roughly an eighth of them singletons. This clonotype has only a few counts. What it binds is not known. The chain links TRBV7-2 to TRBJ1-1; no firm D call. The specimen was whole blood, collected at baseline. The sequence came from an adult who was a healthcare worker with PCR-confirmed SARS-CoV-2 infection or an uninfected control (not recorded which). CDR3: CASSVTVSNTEAFF. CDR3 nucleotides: TGTGCCAGCAGCGTAACAGTGTCGAACACTGAAGCTTTCTTT.